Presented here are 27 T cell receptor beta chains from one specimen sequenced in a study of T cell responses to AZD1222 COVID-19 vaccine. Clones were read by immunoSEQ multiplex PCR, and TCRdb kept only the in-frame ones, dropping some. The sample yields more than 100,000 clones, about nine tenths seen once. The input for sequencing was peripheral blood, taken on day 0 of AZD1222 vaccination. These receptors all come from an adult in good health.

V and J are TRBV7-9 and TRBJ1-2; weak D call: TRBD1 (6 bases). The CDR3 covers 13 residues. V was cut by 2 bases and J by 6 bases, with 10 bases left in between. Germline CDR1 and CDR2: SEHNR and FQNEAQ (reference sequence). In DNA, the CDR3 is TGTGCCAGCAGCTTAAGGGGGAAGGATGGCTACACCTTC. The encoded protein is CASSLRGKDGYTF.

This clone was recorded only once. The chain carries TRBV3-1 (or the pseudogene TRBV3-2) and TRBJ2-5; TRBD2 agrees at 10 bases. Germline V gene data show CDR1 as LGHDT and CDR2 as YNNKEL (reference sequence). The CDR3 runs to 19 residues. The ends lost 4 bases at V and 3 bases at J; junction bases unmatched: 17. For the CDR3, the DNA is TGTGCCAGCAGCCGGAGGGTAGCGGGGGGCCAGGGACGCAAAGAGACCCAGTACTTC. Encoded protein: CASSRRVAGGQGRKETQYF.

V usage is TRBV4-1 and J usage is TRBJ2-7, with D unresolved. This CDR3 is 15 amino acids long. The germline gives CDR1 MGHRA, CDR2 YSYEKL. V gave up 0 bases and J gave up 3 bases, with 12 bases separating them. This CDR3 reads CASSQDFSLSYEQYF. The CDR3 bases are TGCGCCAGCAGCCAAGATTTTTCCCTGAGCTACGAGCAGTACTTC.

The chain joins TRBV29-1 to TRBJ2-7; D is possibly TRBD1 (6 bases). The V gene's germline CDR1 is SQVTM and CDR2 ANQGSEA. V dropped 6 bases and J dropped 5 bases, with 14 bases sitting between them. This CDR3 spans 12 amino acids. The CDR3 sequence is CSVARGKDEQYF. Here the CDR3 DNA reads TGCAGCGTCGCCAGGGGTAAGGACGAGCAGTACTTC.

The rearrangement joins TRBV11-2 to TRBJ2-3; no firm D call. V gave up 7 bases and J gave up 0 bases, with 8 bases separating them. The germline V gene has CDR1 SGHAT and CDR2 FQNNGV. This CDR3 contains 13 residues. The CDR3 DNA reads TGTGCCAGCACCGGGTTGAGCACAGATACGCAGTATTTT. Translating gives CASTGLSTDTQYF.

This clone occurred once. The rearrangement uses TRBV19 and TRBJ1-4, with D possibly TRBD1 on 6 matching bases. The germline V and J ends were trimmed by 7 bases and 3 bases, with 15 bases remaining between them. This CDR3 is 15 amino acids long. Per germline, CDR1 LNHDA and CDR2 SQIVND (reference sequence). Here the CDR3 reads CASKTGAVSNEKLFF. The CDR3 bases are TGTGCCAGTAAAACGGGGGCAGTTTCTAATGAAAAACTGTTTTTT.

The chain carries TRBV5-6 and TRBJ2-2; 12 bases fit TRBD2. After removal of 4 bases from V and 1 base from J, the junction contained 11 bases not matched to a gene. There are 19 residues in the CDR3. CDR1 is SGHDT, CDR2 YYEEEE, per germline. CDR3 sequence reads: CASSPPPSGGGWNTGELFF. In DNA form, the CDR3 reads TGTGCCAGCAGCCCACCCCCTAGCGGGGGGGGCTGGAACACCGGGGAGCTGTTTTTT.

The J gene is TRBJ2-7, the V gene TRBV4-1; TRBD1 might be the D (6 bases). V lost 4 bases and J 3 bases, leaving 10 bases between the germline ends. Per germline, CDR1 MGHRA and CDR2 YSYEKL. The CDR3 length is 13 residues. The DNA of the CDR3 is TGCGCCAGCAGCCTCCAGACAGGCTACGAGCAGTACTTC. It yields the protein CASSLQTGYEQYF.

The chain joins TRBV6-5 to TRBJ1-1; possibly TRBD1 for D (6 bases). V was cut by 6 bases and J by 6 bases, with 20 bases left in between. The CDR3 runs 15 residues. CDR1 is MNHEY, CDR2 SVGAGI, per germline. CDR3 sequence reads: CASRWLGQITPEAFF. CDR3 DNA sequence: TGTGCCAGCAGATGGTTAGGACAGATAACTCCTGAAGCTTTCTTT.

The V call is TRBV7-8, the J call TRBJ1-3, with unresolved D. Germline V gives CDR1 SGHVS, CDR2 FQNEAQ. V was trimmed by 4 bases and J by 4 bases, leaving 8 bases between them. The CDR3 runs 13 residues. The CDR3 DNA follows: TGTGCCAGCAGCTCGCGCGGAGGAAACACCATATATTTT. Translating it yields CASSSRGGNTIYF.

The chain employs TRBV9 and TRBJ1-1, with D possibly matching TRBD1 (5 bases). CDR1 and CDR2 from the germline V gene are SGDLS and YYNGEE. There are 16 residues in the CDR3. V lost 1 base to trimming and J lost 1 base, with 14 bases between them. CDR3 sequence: CASSVSSRVRNTEAFF. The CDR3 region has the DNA TGTGCCAGCAGCGTATCCAGCAGGGTCAGGAACACTGAAGCTTTCTTT.

CDR3 in amino acids: CASRFDPGIHGYTF. The CDR3 DNA reads as TGTGCAAGTCGCTTCGATCCAGGGATCCATGGCTACACCTTC. The V call is TRBV12-2, the J call TRBJ1-2; the table's D call of TRBD1 was not tested on the DNA. TRBV12-2 has pseudogene status. The CDR3 extends over 14 amino acids.

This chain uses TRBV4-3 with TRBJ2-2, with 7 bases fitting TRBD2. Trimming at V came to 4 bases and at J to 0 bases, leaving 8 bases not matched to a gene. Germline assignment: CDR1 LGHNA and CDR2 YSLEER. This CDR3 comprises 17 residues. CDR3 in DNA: TGCGCCAGCAGCCTATTGGGGACTACTTCGAACACCGGGGAGCTGTTTTTT. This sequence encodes CASSLLGTTSNTGELFF.

CDR3 region: CASSWEGDRVNYGYTF. CDR3 nucleotide sequence: TGTGCCAGCAGCTGGGAGGGGGACAGGGTTAACTATGGCTACACCTTC. The rearrangement uses TRBV5-4 and TRBJ1-2; 9 nucleotides align to TRBD1. Per germline, CDR1 SGHNT and CDR2 YYREEE (reference sequence). The CDR3 runs 16 residues. The trim removed 3 bases at V and 1 base at J, leaving 7 bases unmatched.

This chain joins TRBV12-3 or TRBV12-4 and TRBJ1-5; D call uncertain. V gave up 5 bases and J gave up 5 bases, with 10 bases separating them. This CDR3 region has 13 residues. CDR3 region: CASSPYRDQPQHF. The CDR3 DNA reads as TGTGCCAGCAGTCCCTACAGAGATCAGCCCCAGCATTTT.

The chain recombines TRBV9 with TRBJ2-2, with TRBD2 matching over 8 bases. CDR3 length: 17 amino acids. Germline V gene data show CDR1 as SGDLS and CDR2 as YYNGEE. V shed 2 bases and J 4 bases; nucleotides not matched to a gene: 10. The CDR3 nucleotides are TGTGCCAGCAGCGTGAGCCCCGGGGGGGACCTCACCGGGGAGCTGTTTTTT. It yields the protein CASSVSPGGDLTGELFF.

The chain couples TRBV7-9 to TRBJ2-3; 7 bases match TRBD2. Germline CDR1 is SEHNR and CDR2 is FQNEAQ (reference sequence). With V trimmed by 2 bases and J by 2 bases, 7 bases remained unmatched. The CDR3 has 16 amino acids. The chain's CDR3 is CASSLHIGGNTDTQYF. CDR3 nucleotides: TGTGCCAGCAGCTTACATATCGGGGGGAACACAGATACGCAGTATTTT.

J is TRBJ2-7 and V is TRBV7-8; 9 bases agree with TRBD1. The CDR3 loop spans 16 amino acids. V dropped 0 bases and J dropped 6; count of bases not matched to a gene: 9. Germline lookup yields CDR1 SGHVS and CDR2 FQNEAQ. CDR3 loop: CASSLALRDRVVEQYF. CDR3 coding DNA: TGTGCCAGCAGCTTAGCGCTTAGGGACAGGGTAGTCGAGCAGTACTTC.

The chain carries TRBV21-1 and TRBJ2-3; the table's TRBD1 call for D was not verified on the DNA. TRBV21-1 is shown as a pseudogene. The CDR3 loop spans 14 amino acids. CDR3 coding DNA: TGTGCCAGCAGAACCGGGACAGCAACCCATACGCAGTATTTT. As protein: CASRTGTATHTQYF.

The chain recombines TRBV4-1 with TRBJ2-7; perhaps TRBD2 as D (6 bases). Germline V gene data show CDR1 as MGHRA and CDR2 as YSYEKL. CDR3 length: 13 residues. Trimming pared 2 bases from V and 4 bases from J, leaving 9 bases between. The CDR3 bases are TGCGCCAGCAGCCAACAGGAGGGTTACGAGCAGTACTTC. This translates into CASSQQEGYEQYF.

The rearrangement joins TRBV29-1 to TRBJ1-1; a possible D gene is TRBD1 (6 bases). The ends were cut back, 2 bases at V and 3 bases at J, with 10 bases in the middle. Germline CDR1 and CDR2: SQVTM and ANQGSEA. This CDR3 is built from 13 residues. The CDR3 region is CSVETGSYTEAFF. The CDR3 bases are TGCAGCGTTGAAACAGGGTCGTACACTGAAGCTTTCTTT.

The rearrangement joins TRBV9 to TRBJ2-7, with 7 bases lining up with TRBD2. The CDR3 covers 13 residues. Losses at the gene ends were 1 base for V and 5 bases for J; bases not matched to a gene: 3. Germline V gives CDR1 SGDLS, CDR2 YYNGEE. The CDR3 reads CASSVREGNEQYF. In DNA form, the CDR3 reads TGTGCCAGCAGCGTAAGGGAGGGAAACGAGCAGTACTTC.

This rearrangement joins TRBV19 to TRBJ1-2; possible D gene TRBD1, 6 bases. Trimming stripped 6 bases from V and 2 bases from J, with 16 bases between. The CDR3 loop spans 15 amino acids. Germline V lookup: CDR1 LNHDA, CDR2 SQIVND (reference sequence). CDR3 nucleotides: TGTGCCAGTAGCACCTGGACAGTCTCGAACTATGGCTACACCTTC. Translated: CASSTWTVSNYGYTF.

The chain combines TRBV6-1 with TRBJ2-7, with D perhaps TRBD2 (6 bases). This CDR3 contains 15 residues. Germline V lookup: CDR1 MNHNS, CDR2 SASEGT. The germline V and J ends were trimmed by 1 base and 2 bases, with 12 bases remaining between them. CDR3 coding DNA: TGTGCCAGCAGTGAAGACGGGGGTGGTACCTACGAGCAGTACTTC. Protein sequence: CASSEDGGGTYEQYF.

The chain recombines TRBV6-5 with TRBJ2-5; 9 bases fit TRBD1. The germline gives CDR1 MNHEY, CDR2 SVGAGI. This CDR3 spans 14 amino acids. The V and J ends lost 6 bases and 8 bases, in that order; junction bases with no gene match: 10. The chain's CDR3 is CASRAHQQGATQYF. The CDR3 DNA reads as TGTGCCAGCAGGGCCCACCAACAGGGGGCTACCCAGTACTTC.

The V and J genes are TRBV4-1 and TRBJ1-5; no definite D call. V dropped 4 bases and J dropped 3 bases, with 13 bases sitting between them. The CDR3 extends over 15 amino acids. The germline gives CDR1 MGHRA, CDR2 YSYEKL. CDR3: CASSPRPITNQPQHF. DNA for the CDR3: TGCGCCAGCAGCCCCCGGCCGATTACCAATCAGCCCCAGCATTTT.

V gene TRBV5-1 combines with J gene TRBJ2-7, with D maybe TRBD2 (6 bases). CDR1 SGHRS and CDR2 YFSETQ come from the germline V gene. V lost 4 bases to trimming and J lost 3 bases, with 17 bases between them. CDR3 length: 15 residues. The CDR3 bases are TGCGCCAGCAGCCCCGAGAGTGGTAGCGGCTACGAGCAGTACTTC. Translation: CASSPESGSGYEQYF.